This T cell receptor beta chain was profiled in a study of T cell responses to AZD1222 COVID-19 vaccine (dated by TCRdb to about 2021). About the investigation overall: TCR sequencing covered roughly 230 trial participants: 200 to 220 given two doses of AZD1222 and approximately 26 given two doses of MenACWY control vaccine. Trial participants were enrolled by age into 18-55, 56-69 and 70-plus year subgroups, with about 150, 27 and 61 TCR-sequenced participants respectively.

The CDR3 regions of human TCRbeta chains were analyzed by immunosequencing. As for the original processing: Repertoire TCRs were matched against a reference library of SARS-CoV-2-specific TCRs generated with the MIRA antigen-specificity platform. Breadth meant the fraction of unique TCRs that were SARS-CoV-2-associated, whereas depth meant the fraction of total T cells that were SARS-CoV-2-associated. Each spike-specific TCR was assigned to its reactive spike region and to a CD4 or CD8 class using the MIRA data. Log10-transformed breadth and depth values were compared by one-way ANOVA with Sidak's multiple comparisons tests. Not all clones reach the TCRdb copy of this immuneACCESS table, which keeps in-frame sequences only. Checked studies attribute under half of the gap to unresolved V genes and leave the rest unexplained. The V and J calls and the clone size are those of that table, but D and trimming were determined from the DNA. The sample table lists 70,000 to 95,000 clones, around nine tenths of them with a count of one. More than 9% of the sample lies in the top ten.

As for this clone: Its antigen is currently not known. No per-base quality is available; no much larger clone lies one base away.

Read against the paper, the sample's time point label means: about 28 days (+/-7) after the second vaccine dose. AZD1222 recipients given second doses at about 4 weeks or at about 12 weeks were pooled, since spike-specific TCR depth and breadth were not found to differ between the two schedules. Vaccinee samples came from UK trials COV001 and COV002, including a single-blind randomized controlled phase 2/3 trial of AZD1222 (ChAdOx1 nCoV-19) in healthy adults. For TCRbeta chain sequencing, PBMC samples were collected from trial participants at day 0 and at day 28 after the second dose. V was cut back by 1 base and J by 3 bases, leaving a gap of 13 bases between them. From the germline V gene, CDR1 is SGHVS and CDR2 is FQNEAQ. The CDR3 has 16 amino acids, counting the end cysteine and phenylalanine. The read is trimmed to its CDR3 DNA, 48 bases read in frame from base 1. The research as a whole found: Reportedly, close to half of the unique spike-specific TCRs recognized epitopes lying outside the regions that are mutated in the B.1.351 and B.1.1.7 variants. Conclusions about previously exposed vaccinees are limited, since just five to seven AZD1222 recipients were seropositive for SARS-CoV-2 at baseline. Because no samples from the day 14 peak response were available, repertoires could be characterized only after the peak T cell response. Participants were mostly white British, with more females than males. The authors suggested clonal diversity may have been underestimated. The whole spike protein was spanned by vaccine-associated CD4 TCRs, and dominant responses were seen in regions 160-218 and 743-854. A significant rise in spike-specific TCR breadth and depth was observed after two AZD1222 doses relative to day 0 and relative to MenACWY recipients. The 56-69-year group was small, and its depth increase did not reach significance, likely because of low power.

The TCR comes from an adult who received the AZD1222 COVID-19 vaccine. This receptor chain uses TRBV7-8 and TRBJ1-3, and possibly TRBD1, on 5 matching bases. Source: peripheral blood, taken 28 days after the second AZD1222 dose. The CDR3 reads as follows: CASSLGGLGIGNTIYF. The DNA sequence is TGTGCCAGCAGCTTAGGGGGCTTGGGAATTGGAAACACCATATATTTT.